Described below is a single TCR beta chain sequence and its context. Its antigen remains unknown. TCRdb's copy holds only in-frame clones and misses some; the assay was immunoSEQ multiplex PCR. The sample yields approximately 110,000 clones, about nine tenths seen once. Germline-derived CDR1 and CDR2 are SGHDT and YYEEEE. CDR3 length equals 16 residues. Between the trimmed V and J ends, which lost 1 base and 0 bases, there was a span of 12 bases. This entry is derived from a study of a mutant IDH1 vaccine in newly diagnosed glioma. Stated time point: week 11, during vaccination. Doses consisted of 300 ug of mutant IDH1 20-mer peptide each, paired with topical imiquimod.

The genes are TRBV5-6 and TRBJ2-3, with D possibly matching TRBD1 (5 bases). The input for sequencing was PBMCs, taken from a glioma patient whose treatment included an IDH1 peptide vaccine. The sequence came from a woman in her 50s with glioma. CDR3 in amino acids: CASSLRTGLSTDTQYF. The CDR3, as DNA: TGTGCCAGCAGCTTGCGCACAGGCCTGAGCACAGATACGCAGTATTTT. The full variable domain, completed using reference TRBV5-6 and TRBJ2-3, is DAGVTQSPTHLIKTRGQQVTLRCSPKSGHDTVSWYQQALGQGPQFIFQYYEEEERQRGNFPDRFSGHQFPNYSSELNVNALLLGDSALYLCASSLRTGLSTDTQYFGPGTRLTVL.